What follows are 32 T cell receptor beta chains derived from one specimen sequenced in a study of human T cells and chemical hapten exposure. Time point defined: pre-sensitization, week 0. Treatment described: therapeutic diphenylcyclopropenone sensitization with weekly scalp DPC. MiXCR, run by TCRdb on the RACE reads, gives a single entry per CDR3 protein. The table lists tens of thousands of distinct CDR3 sequences, about 9% of them singletons. The material was whole blood, obtained in connection with sensitization to the hapten diphenylcyclopropenone (DPC). The source is a woman aged 40 to 55 with alopecia areata. Some clones in this sample may be carry-over from other donors' samples.

This clonotype has at least ten counts. Here the CDR3 DNA reads TGTGCCAGCAGCCAACGGGGACGGTACCAAGAGACCCAGTACTTC. This encodes CASSQRGRYQETQYF. This chain uses TRBV3-1 with TRBJ2-5; D possibly matches TRBD1 or TRBD2 (5 bases each). Trimming took off 2 bases at V and 0 bases at J, with 10 bases between the two ends. CDR1 and CDR2 from the germline V gene are LGHDT and YNNKEL (reference sequence). The length of the CDR3 is 15 residues.

This clonotype has ten or more counts. The chain has TRBV6-1 and TRBJ1-2, with D perhaps matching TRBD1 (5 bases). CDR1 is MNHNS and CDR2 is SASEGT in the germline V gene. The CDR3 totals 13 residues. V was trimmed by 5 bases and J by 5 bases, leaving 12 bases between them. CDR3 loop: CASSSDSTYGYTF. CDR3 coding DNA: TGTGCCAGCAGTAGCGACAGCACATATGGCTACACCTTC.

The chain combines TRBV30 with TRBJ2-3; tentative D call: TRBD2 (7 bases). CDR3 size: 15 residues. V was clipped by 0 bases and J by 6 bases, with 16 bases between them. Germline V gene lookup returns CDR1 GTSNPN and CDR2 SVGIG (reference sequence). As DNA, the CDR3 is TGTGCCTGGAGTGTCGGGGGGCCCTTAGGCGATACGCAGTATTTT. Residues: CAWSVGGPLGDTQYF.

V usage is TRBV29-1 and J usage is TRBJ2-3; no firm D call. The ends were cut back, 4 bases at V and 2 bases at J, with 7 bases in the middle. The CDR3 has 12 residues. The germline V gene has CDR1 SQVTM and CDR2 ANQGSEA. The CDR3 protein is CSVGPLTDTQYF. The CDR3 region has the DNA TGCAGCGTTGGCCCCCTCACAGATACGCAGTATTTT.

Ten or more counts support this clonotype. The chain links TRBV7-9 to TRBJ1-2; D not resolved. V was shortened by 4 bases and J by 3 bases, with 12 bases between the two germline ends. CDR3 length equals 14 residues. Germline V lookup: CDR1 SEHNR, CDR2 FQNEAQ (reference sequence). In DNA form, the CDR3 reads TGTGCCAGCAGCTCCCTGCAGGTTCACTATGGCTACACCTTC. This gives the protein CASSSLQVHYGYTF.

The rearrangement links TRBV6-1 to TRBJ2-5; no clear D. The CDR3 has 12 residues. Trimming took 6 bases from V and 0 from J, leaving 5 bases between them. The germline gives CDR1 MNHNS, CDR2 SASEGT. In DNA form, the CDR3 reads TGTGCCAGCAGGCGAAACCAAGAGACCCAGTACTTC. Residues: CASRRNQETQYF.

The chain joins TRBV11-2 to TRBJ1-2; unclear D gene. CDR1 and CDR2 from the germline V gene are SGHAT and FQNNGV. V lost 1 base and J lost 4, with 7 bases in between. CDR3 length equals 13 residues. CDR3 protein: CASSLGEGYGYTF. The CDR3 DNA reads as TGTGCCAGCAGCTTAGGAGAGGGCTATGGCTACACCTTC.

This clonotype was found many times. V is TRBV28 and J is TRBJ2-5; no clear D. The CDR3 extends over 13 amino acids. Deletions cut 2 bases from V and 4 bases from J, with 8 bases between. Germline V gene sequence: CDR1 MDHEN, CDR2 SYDVKM. CDR3 DNA sequence: TGTGCCAGCAGTTTAGGCAGGCCAGAGACCCAGTACTTC. This encodes CASSLGRPETQYF.

In its sample, this clonotype was seen many times. The V gene is TRBV6-5, the J gene TRBJ1-1, with D maybe TRBD1 (6 bases). The CDR3 runs 15 residues. V was pared by 6 bases and J by 0 bases, with 14 bases between. The V gene's germline CDR1 is MNHEY and CDR2 SVGAGI. The CDR3 is CASSRGRVLNTEAFF. The CDR3 DNA reads TGTGCCAGCAGCAGGGGCAGGGTCTTGAACACTGAAGCTTTCTTT.

There are many counts of this clonotype. This chain uses TRBV24-1 with TRBJ2-1; 8 bases match TRBD2. CDR1 is KGHDR and CDR2 is SFDVKD in the germline V gene. V was pared by 3 bases and J by 5 bases, with 8 bases of the junction left unmatched. This CDR3 is 16 amino acids long. The CDR3 is CATSDGKRGRNNEQFF. The CDR3 DNA sequence: TGTGCCACCAGTGATGGGAAGCGGGGGCGAAACAATGAGCAGTTCTTC.

The CDR3 protein is CASSPSGGAGNEQFF. CDR3 sequence (DNA): TGTGCCAGCAGTCCTAGCGGGGGGGCAGGAAATGAGCAGTTCTTC. This chain joins TRBV6-4 and TRBJ2-1; TRBD2 aligns across 12 bases. This CDR3 contains 15 residues. V dropped 5 bases and J dropped 7; count of bases not matched to a gene: 6. Germline CDR1 is MRHNA and CDR2 is SNTAGT.

V gene TRBV10-3 combines with J gene TRBJ2-1; TRBD1 matches 7 bases. V lost 2 bases to trimming and J lost 6 bases; unmatched junction nucleotides: 7. Germline assignment: CDR1 ENHRY and CDR2 SYGVKD. CDR3 length equals 15 residues. The CDR3 spells CAISEARGPFNEQFF. The CDR3 bases are TGTGCCATCAGTGAGGCAAGGGGGCCCTTCAATGAGCAGTTCTTC.

The chain has TRBV5-5 and TRBJ2-5, with D tentatively TRBD2 (6 bases). Trimming took 5 bases from V and 1 from J, leaving 12 bases between them. Germline CDR1 is SGHKS and CDR2 is YYEKEE (reference sequence). The CDR3 sequence is 14 residues long. The CDR3 sequence is CASRLTGSQETQYF. DNA of the CDR3: TGTGCCAGCAGACTGACCGGGAGCCAAGAGACCCAGTACTTC. The entire variable domain, with the rest obtained from reference TRBV5-5 and TRBJ2-5, is as follows: DAGVTQSPTHLIKTRGQQVTLRCSPISGHKSVSWYQQVLGQGPQFIFQYYEKEERGRGNFPDRFSARQFPNYSSELNVNALLLGDSALYLCASRLTGSQETQYFGPGTRLLVL.

In this sample, this clonotype turned up many times. The V call is TRBV10-3, the J call TRBJ2-3; a possible D gene is TRBD2 (5 bases). The CDR3 totals 14 residues. Trimming left V 8 bases short and J 0 bases short, with 12 bases between. The germline CDR1 and CDR2 sequences are ENHRY and SYGVKD. In nucleotides, the CDR3 is TGTGCCATCGGTACTAGTGCTAGCACAGATACGCAGTATTTT. Translated, it gives CAIGTSASTDTQYF.

This clonotype was seen only a few times. The chain carries TRBV6-6 and TRBJ2-2; either TRBD1 or TRBD2 may fit D (5 bases each). Germline CDR1 is MNHNY and CDR2 is SVGAGI (reference sequence). The CDR3 spans 15 residues. Trimming pared 7 bases from V and 4 bases from J, leaving 16 bases between. The CDR3 region is CASTRWGSGTGELFF. The CDR3 coding sequence is TGTGCCAGCACCAGATGGGGGTCGGGCACCGGGGAGCTGTTTTTT.

At least ten counts were recorded for this clonotype. The chain has TRBV20-1 and TRBJ1-4; 7 bases match TRBD1. The CDR3 runs 15 residues. The junction had 9 bases not matched to a gene; V was cut back by 0 bases and J by 8 bases. Per germline, CDR1 DFQATT and CDR2 SNEGSKA (reference sequence). Here the CDR3 DNA reads TGCAGTGCTAGAGACCCGGAGGGGGCGAGGGAAAAACTGTTTTTT. Amino acids: CSARDPEGAREKLFF.

This clonotype was picked up many times. CDR3 sequence (DNA): TGTGCCAGCAGTTACCGGGGTCCGAACACTGAAGCTTTCTTT. This sequence encodes CASSYRGPNTEAFF. The genes are TRBV6-5 and TRBJ1-1; D is unresolved. This CDR3 has 14 residues. Per the germline V gene, CDR1 is MNHEY and CDR2 is SVGAGI. V was trimmed by 2 bases and J by 1 base, leaving 8 bases between them.

Points on this clonotype: No conserved phenylalanine or tryptophan ends this CDR3, so it is likely a read error. The rearrangement links TRBV30 to TRBJ1-1; 8 bases match TRBD1. Germline CDR1 reads GTSNPN; CDR2 reads SVGIG (reference sequence). The CDR3 loop spans 13 amino acids. Germline trimming cut 4 bases from V and 7 bases from J; bases unmatched to any gene: 8. CDR3 sequence reads: CAWTIRGRGEAFL. For the CDR3, the DNA is TGTGCCTGGACTATCAGGGGGCGAGGTGAAGCTTTCCTT.

The gene calls are TRBV11-2 and TRBJ1-1; D might be TRBD1 (6 bases). Germline loops: CDR1 SGHAT, CDR2 FQNNGV. This CDR3 comprises 14 residues. V was clipped by 4 bases and J by 1 base, with 10 bases between them. This CDR3 reads CASSSGHSNTEAFF. The CDR3 DNA reads TGTGCCAGCAGCTCGGGACACTCGAACACTGAAGCTTTCTTT.

In its sample, this clonotype was seen many times. This sequence joins TRBV20-1 and TRBJ2-7, with 7 bases identical to TRBD1. The CDR3 contains 13 residues. Germline V CDR1 and CDR2: DFQATT, SNEGSKA (reference sequence). V gave up 3 bases and J gave up 4 bases; unmatched junction bases: 6. CDR3 sequence (DNA): TGCAGTGCTAGGGGACAGAGGGAGTACGAGCAGTACTTC. Translating gives CSARGQREYEQYF.

This clonotype was recorded many times. This chain connects TRBV10-2 to TRBJ1-1; TRBD1 might be the D (6 bases). The V end was cut by 11 bases, the J end by 3 bases, with 16 bases between. The CDR3 extends over 13 amino acids. Germline CDR1 reads WSHSY; CDR2 reads SAAADI. This CDR3 reads CAARGVGDTEAFF. The CDR3 DNA follows: TGCGCCGCCAGGGGCGTTGGGGACACTGAAGCTTTCTTT.

This clonotype was seen repeatedly, ten times or more. The chain recombines TRBV7-2 with TRBJ2-7, with a possible D match to TRBD2 (5 bases). Trimming removed 4 bases from V and 2 bases from J, with 18 bases in between. There are 16 residues in the CDR3. Per germline, CDR1 SGHTA and CDR2 FQGNSA. The CDR3 DNA reads TGTGCCAGCAGCTCGGGGTATACGGATTCAACCTACGAGCAGTACTTC. This encodes CASSSGYTDSTYEQYF.

The J gene is TRBJ2-5, the V gene TRBV5-1, with 7 bases matching TRBD1. Germline V gene sequence: CDR1 SGHRS, CDR2 YFSETQ. Trimming removed 4 bases from V and 5 bases from J; junction bases left unmatched: 8. This CDR3 comprises 14 residues. The CDR3 DNA reads TGCGCCAGCAGCCCACCTCTGACAGGGGAGACCCAGTACTTC. It translates to CASSPPLTGETQYF.

In its sample, this clonotype was seen a few times. CDR3 amino acids: CASSLAGGLYEQYF. CDR3 bases: TGTGCCAGCAGTTTGGCGGGGGGCCTCTACGAGCAGTACTTC. The V and J genes are TRBV12-3 or TRBV12-4 and TRBJ2-7; 8 positions agree with TRBD2. The V segment lost 3 bases and the J segment 3 bases; nucleotides outside the gene matches: 4. CDR3 length equals 14 residues.

This clonotype has a handful of counts. This chain joins TRBV5-4 and TRBJ2-5; TRBD1 aligns across 9 bases. Germline CDR1 and CDR2: SGHNT and YYREEE (reference sequence). Unmatched junction bases numbered 8, after V lost 4 bases and J lost 7 bases. The CDR3 sequence is 14 residues long. Here the CDR3 DNA reads TGTGCCAGCAGCAGGACAGGGGAGGTGGGGACCCAGTACTTC. This gives the protein CASSRTGEVGTQYF.

This clonotype was seen many times. V gene TRBV3-1 combines with J gene TRBJ1-5; 7 nucleotides match TRBD1. The CDR3 totals 13 residues. CDR1 is LGHDT, CDR2 YNNKEL, per germline (reference sequence). V trimming: 4 bases; J trimming: 7 bases; junction bases outside the gene matches: 4. In DNA, the CDR3 is TGTGCCAGCAGCCCCAAACAGGGGCAGCCCCAGCATTTT. Translated: CASSPKQGQPQHF. Drawing the rest from reference TRBV3-1 and TRBJ1-5, the complete variable domain is DTAVSQTPKYLVTQMGNDKSIKCEQNLGHDTMYWYKQDSKKFLKIMFSYNNKELIINETVPNRFSPKSPDKAHLNLHINSLELGDSAVYFCASSPKQGQPQHFGDGTRLSIL.

This clonotype has more than one count but fewer than ten. The CDR3 reads CASSFDLTDTQYF. The CDR3 DNA sequence: TGTGCCAGCAGCTTCGACCTCACAGATACGCAGTATTTT. V and J are TRBV11-3 and TRBJ2-3; D gene uncertain. The ends were cut back, 3 bases at V and 2 bases at J, with 6 bases in the middle. This CDR3 region has 13 residues. Germline V lookup: CDR1 SGHNT, CDR2 YENEEA.

The genes are TRBV4-1 and TRBJ1-2, with 10 bases lining up with TRBD1. Germline V gene lookup returns CDR1 MGHRA and CDR2 YSYEKL. The trim removed 3 bases at V and 5 bases at J, leaving 6 bases unmatched. The CDR3 loop spans 15 amino acids. CDR3 coding DNA: TGCGCCAGCAGCCAGACGACAGGGGGCTATTATGGCTACACCTTC. Its translation is CASSQTTGGYYGYTF.

This clonotype was seen many times. The chain links TRBV2 to TRBJ1-4; D is uncertain. V gave up 9 bases and J gave up 12 bases, with 14 bases separating them. This CDR3 is built from 11 residues. The V gene's germline CDR1 is SNHLY and CDR2 FYNNEI. The CDR3 DNA reads as TGTGCCAGTCGACGGCGCGGGGAACTGTTTTTT. Its protein is CASRRRGELFF. The full variable domain, its missing parts supplied by reference TRBV2 and TRBJ1-4, is EPEVTQTPSHQVTQMGQEVILRCVPISNHLYFYWYRQILGQKVEFLVSFYNNEISEKSEIFDDQFSVERPDGSNFTLKIRSTKLEDSAMYFCASRRRGELFFGSGTQLSVL.

This clonotype was counted ten times or more. CDR3 protein: CASSQEGRENTEAFF. The CDR3 DNA follows: TGCGCCAGCAGCCAAGAAGGCAGGGAGAACACTGAAGCTTTCTTT. The rearrangement links TRBV4-3 to TRBJ1-1; D may be TRBD1 (5 bases). This CDR3 contains 15 residues. CDR1 LGHNA and CDR2 YSLEER come from the germline V gene. Trimming took off 0 bases at V and 1 base at J, with 9 bases between the two ends.

This clonotype was seen a few times. The chain couples TRBV10-3 to TRBJ2-3; D gene ambiguous. CDR1 and CDR2 from the germline V gene are ENHRY and SYGVKD. The CDR3 runs 12 residues. Between the trimmed V and J ends, which lost 5 bases and 0 bases, there was a span of 3 bases. CDR3 nucleotides: TGTGCCATCAGTACTAGCACAGATACGCAGTATTTT. This translates into CAISTSTDTQYF.

This clonotype was recorded at least ten times. V and J are TRBV11-2 and TRBJ2-3; D gene ambiguous. There are 11 residues in the CDR3. Germline V gene data show CDR1 as SGHAT and CDR2 as FQNNGV. Trimming stripped 8 bases from V and 8 bases from J, with 11 bases between. For the CDR3, the DNA is TGTGCCAGCGGTTATGGGCCTACGCAGTATTTT. Translating it yields CASGYGPTQYF.